Below, 15 T cell receptor beta chains from the same sample are listed, as sequenced in a study of early T cells in non-severe SARS-CoV-2 infection. From the 5' RACE reads, TCRdb called clonotypes with MiXCR, one entry per CDR3 protein. The repertoire includes tens of thousands of distinct CDR3 sequences, approximately 7.1% of them detected once, and roughly 4.8% sits in the top ten. Sequencing was done on a sample of whole blood. These receptors originate from an adult who was a healthcare worker with PCR-confirmed SARS-CoV-2 infection or an uninfected control (not recorded which).

The sample holds a few counts of this clonotype. This sequence joins TRBV20-1 and TRBJ2-5; D not certain. The germline CDR1 and CDR2 sequences are DFQATT and SNEGSKA (reference sequence). Trimming removed 6 bases at V and 2 bases at J, with 13 bases between. The CDR3 is made up of 13 amino acids. The CDR3 region has the DNA TGCAGTGCACCCCCTATTCCACAAGAGACCCAGTACTTC. It encodes CSAPPIPQETQYF.

The J gene is TRBJ2-3, the V gene TRBV20-1; the match to TRBD2 covers 7 bases. With 6 bases clipped from V and 2 bases from J, the junction kept 17 bases outside the gene matches. The germline gives CDR1 DFQATT, CDR2 SNEGSKA (reference sequence). The CDR3 runs 17 residues. The CDR3 coding sequence is TGCAGTGCCAGACCGTACCGGGGGGAGACACACACAGATACGCAGTATTTT. This gives the protein CSARPYRGETHTDTQYF.

A few counts support this clonotype. The chain has TRBV1 and TRBJ2-3; the table's D gene call, TRBD2, was not cross checked with the DNA. TRBV1 is noted as a pseudogene. The CDR3 is 18 residues long. The CDR3 spells CTSSQDPPRMDMRATQYF. The CDR3 nucleotides read TGCACCAGCAGCCAAGATCCCCCTAGGATGGATATGAGGGCTACGCAGTATTTT.

This clonotype was recorded a few times. The rearrangement links TRBV2 to TRBJ2-1; TRBD1 might be the D (6 bases). CDR1 SNHLY and CDR2 FYNNEI come from the germline V gene. CDR3 size: 12 residues. V lost 6 bases and J lost 7, with 10 bases in between. CDR3 residues: CASRQDRNEQFF. Here the CDR3 DNA reads TGTGCCAGCAGACAGGACAGAAATGAGCAGTTCTTC.

This clonotype appeared many times. The gene calls are TRBV27 and TRBJ2-7; 8 bases map to TRBD1. The CDR3 spans 15 residues. CDR1 and CDR2 from the germline V gene are MNHEY and SMNVEV (reference sequence). J gave up 2 bases and V 3 bases, and 6 bases lay outside the gene matches. The CDR3 DNA follows: TGTGCCAGCAGTTTCTCTATGGACAGGGCCTACGAGCAGTACTTC. Translated: CASSFSMDRAYEQYF.

This clonotype showed up many times. The V gene is TRBV5-1, the J gene TRBJ1-3; TRBD1 aligns across 8 bases. The CDR3 extends over 15 amino acids. The junction had 6 bases not matched to a gene; V was cut back by 4 bases and J by 3 bases. CDR1 and CDR2 (germline): SGHRS, YFSETQ. CDR3 bases: TGCGCCAGCAGCCCGCAGGGGGCCTTTGGAAACACCATATATTTT. This encodes CASSPQGAFGNTIYF.

This clonotype was counted at least ten times. This chain connects TRBV29-1 to TRBJ2-2; tentatively, D is TRBD2 (7 bases). Trimming removed 5 bases from V and 5 bases from J, with 18 bases in between. Germline CDR1 and CDR2: SQVTM and ANQGSEA. The CDR3 is 15 amino acids. CDR3 loop: CSVFARGGETGELFF. DNA for the CDR3: TGCAGCGTTTTTGCTCGCGGGGGCGAAACCGGGGAGCTGTTTTTT.

This clonotype was detected only a few times. This chain joins TRBV5-1 and TRBJ1-2; 7 positions agree with TRBD1. CDR1 is SGHRS, CDR2 YFSETQ, per germline. This CDR3 is built from 14 residues. The V gene end was trimmed by 4 bases and the J gene end by 3 bases; junction bases not matched to a gene: 6. In DNA, the CDR3 is TGCGCCAGCAGCAGACAGGGAATCGACTATGGCTACACCTTC. It codes for CASSRQGIDYGYTF.

The chain couples TRBV14 to TRBJ2-7, with no clear D. Germline loops: CDR1 SGHDN, CDR2 FVKESK. CDR3 length: 12 residues. Trimming took off 0 bases at V and 3 bases at J, with 3 bases between the two ends. CDR3 DNA sequence: TGTGCCAGCAGCCAAGAATACTACGAGCAGTACTTC. This sequence encodes CASSQEYYEQYF.

This clonotype was observed at least ten times. The chain joins TRBV29-1 to TRBJ1-1, with TRBD1 matching over 8 bases. CDR3 length: 12 amino acids. V was pared by 7 bases and J by 1 base, with 2 bases of the junction left unmatched. CDR1 and CDR2 from the germline V gene are SQVTM and ANQGSEA. The CDR3: CSAGQGNTEAFF. CDR3 nucleotides: TGCAGCGCAGGACAGGGGAACACTGAAGCTTTCTTT. The whole variable domain, filled in from reference TRBV29-1 and TRBJ1-1, reads SAVISQKPSRDICQRGTSLTIQCQVDSQVTMMFWYRQQPGQSLTLIATANQGSEATYESGFVIDKFPISRPNLTFSTLTVSNMSPEDSSIYLCSAGQGNTEAFFGQGTRLTVV.

The chain couples TRBV6-2 or TRBV6-3 to TRBJ2-7; D gene uncertain. The germline CDR1 and CDR2 sequences are MNHEY and SVGEGT. CDR3 size: 13 residues. The ends were cut back, 5 bases at V and 3 bases at J, with 11 bases in the middle. The CDR3 region is CASSPDSDYEQYF. CDR3 in DNA: TGTGCCAGCAGTCCCGACTCAGACTACGAGCAGTACTTC.

The table lists this clonotype with many counts. The genes are TRBV6-6 and TRBJ2-1; the match to TRBD2 covers 14 bases. This CDR3 is built from 16 residues. Unmatched junction bases numbered 2, after V lost 4 bases and J lost 3 bases. Germline-derived CDR1 and CDR2 are MNHNY and SVGAGI (reference sequence). The CDR3 region has the DNA TGTGCCAGCAGTTCCGGGACTAGCGGGGGCTACAATGAGCAGTTCTTC. It yields the protein CASSSGTSGGYNEQFF.

This clonotype appeared many times. The J gene is TRBJ1-1, the V gene TRBV27; tentatively, D is TRBD1 (6 bases). Germline V gene data show CDR1 as MNHEY and CDR2 as SMNVEV (reference sequence). V was clipped by 2 bases and J by 3 bases, with 10 bases between them. The CDR3 sequence is 14 residues long. The CDR3 spells CASSLQGRYTEAFF. CDR3 DNA sequence: TGTGCCAGCAGTTTACAGGGGCGGTACACTGAAGCTTTCTTT.

The chain joins TRBV20-1 to TRBJ2-1, with TRBD1 matching over 9 bases. The CDR3 is 14 amino acids. Losses at the gene ends were 5 bases for V and 4 bases for J; bases not matched to a gene: 6. Germline CDR1 is DFQATT and CDR2 is SNEGSKA (reference sequence). DNA for the CDR3: TGCAGTGCTGGAGGGGACAGGGTTTACAATGAGCAGTTCTTC. It translates to CSAGGDRVYNEQFF.

This clonotype came up many times. The chain joins TRBV7-6 to TRBJ2-3; D not resolved. V gave up 5 bases and J gave up 5 bases, with 11 bases separating them. The CDR3 covers 13 residues. Germline CDR1 is SGHVS and CDR2 is FNYEAQ. CDR3 in amino acids: CASSQILGDTQYF. In DNA form, the CDR3 reads TGTGCCAGCAGCCAAATTTTGGGAGATACGCAGTATTTT.